This TCR beta chain was captured in a study of cytomegalovirus exposure and HLA in healthy donors. Study-wide findings and caveats: Testing in vitro showed a few CMV-associated chains specific for CMV antigens. Some public TCRs appeared in many individuals, while most sequences were rare.

Of note for this clone: No antigen is known for it.

Using immunoSEQ multiplex PCR, the repertoire was profiled, and TCRdb retains in-frame clones only, with some absent. The repertoire holds about 60,000 clones, with 90% to 96% as singletons. These donors were members of the approximately 110-subject validation cohort, a group separate from the approximately 670-subject first cohort. Germline lookup yields CDR1 MNHNS and CDR2 SASEGT. V lost 6 bases, J lost 3 bases, and 15 bases lay in between. The CDR3 consists of 15 residues. The chain has TRBV6-1 and TRBJ1-5, with D tentatively TRBD1 (6 bases). This sequence originates from a man younger than 30 in good health and CMV-seronegative. The sample comprised PBMCs. The CDR3 nucleotides read TGTGCCAGCAGGTCCGCTGGGGGCAACAATCAGCCCCAGCATTTT. Translation gives CASRSAGGNNQPQHF.